Included here is one T cell receptor beta chain sequence, with context. Its antigen is unidentified. These data are taken from a study of T cell repertoires in cytomegalovirus infection. Across the whole study: CMV infection together with matching HLA type was indicated by public TCR beta signatures.

This CDR3 has 14 amino acids. Germline V gene data show CDR1 as SGHDN and CDR2 as FVKESK. Trimming took 0 bases from V and 1 from J, leaving 6 bases between them. Study outcomes and limitations: People with CMV and the relevant HLA were identified by cumulative public TCR beta family frequency. The ex vivo response was dominated by HLA-C-restricted CMV-specific TCR beta clonotypes.

TCRdb reprocessed the reads with MiXCR, giving one entry per CDR3 protein. The table has about 530,000 distinct CDR3 sequences, roughly 29% seen once; the top ten hold less than 15%. Sequenced sample: PBMCs. This clonotype was sampled from a human donor in good health (CMV status not recorded). Some clones in this sample may be carry-over from other donors' samples. J is TRBJ1-1 and V is TRBV14; D gene uncertain. The CDR3 spells CASSQDARNTEAFF. CDR3 coding DNA: TGTGCCAGCAGCCAAGATGCCAGGAACACTGAAGCTTTCTTT.